This TCR beta chain was profiled in a study of early T cells in non-severe SARS-CoV-2 infection. Across the whole study: Chains were unpaired, as sequencing was done on bulk RNA from unsorted whole blood.

Study results and caveats: VDJdb matches were skewed toward anti-spike CD8 T cell responses.

This clonotype was counted ten times or more. Its matching antigen is unknown. Individual cDNA molecules received unique molecular identifiers. TCRdb itself ran the 5' RACE reads through MiXCR, one entry per CDR3 protein. The data hold 55,000 to 70,000 distinct CDR3 sequences, with around 6% observed a single time. The CDR3 totals 14 residues. V lost 1 base to trimming and J lost 3 bases, with 6 bases between them. CDR1 SGHAT and CDR2 FQNNGV come from the germline V gene. Sequenced material: whole blood. The V call is TRBV11-2, the J call TRBJ2-2; D remains unclear. This receptor was obtained from an adult who was a healthcare worker with PCR-confirmed SARS-CoV-2 infection or an uninfected control (not recorded which). CDR3 sequence (DNA): TGTGCCAGCAGCTTAGGTTTTGACACCGGGGAGCTGTTTTTT. This gives the protein CASSLGFDTGELFF.